The entry below gives a single TCR beta chain sequence along with its context. Its antigen is not yet known. No per-base quality is available; no much larger clone lies one base away. One collaborating source in Seattle enrolled patients while the patients were actively infected and followed the patients over time throughout the course of disease. Each collaborating institution followed its own protocols to collect whole blood in K2EDTA tubes. For TCRbeta analysis, collaborator samples were shipped as frozen whole blood, as isolated PBMCs, or as DNA extracted from either sample type. The germline V gene specifies SGDLS as CDR1 and YYNGEE as CDR2. There are 14 amino acids in the CDR3, from cysteine to phenylalanine inclusive. This entry keeps only the CDR3 DNA: 42 bases, framed from base 1. The junction shows trimming of 2 bases on V and 4 bases on J, plus 9 bases between the germline ends. This sample was taken from a study of blood T cell repertoires in COVID-19 (dated by TCRdb to the early 2020s). About the study as a whole: Samples covering the acute and convalescent phases of COVID-19 were provided by collaborators in the United States, Italy and Spain. Where HLA class I and class II types were available, the types were taken from metadata supplied by the sample provider, not from assay-based typing. A de-identified subject ID, COVID-19 status, age in years and sex were almost always included in the sample metadata. The material from the prospective study consisted of cDNA or gDNA derived from T cells, B-cell-depleted T cells, or PBMCs. The repertoires were made available in a free public database intended to serve as a resource for research on the immune response to SARS-CoV-2. The dataset comprised deeply sampled blood TCRbeta repertoires from subjects exposed to, actively infected with, or recovered from COVID-19. Samples came from the ongoing ImmuneRACE study (first 160 participants) plus 1,254 subjects from 6 global collaborators.

Broader findings and caveats from the paper: Clinical and demographic metadata were provided uncurated, with the amount varying by source and participant.

The immunoSEQ Assay, a bias-controlled multiplex PCR, was used to amplify TCRbeta CDR3 regions from genomic DNA. In the paper's pipeline: Nucleated cell counts per sample were estimated from amplification of reference gene primers within the assay. Sequence reads were collapsed and filtered to measure the absolute abundance of every unique TCRbeta CDR3 rearrangement. For each sample, productive Simpson clonality was calculated by taking the square root of Simpson's diversity index across productive rearrangements. In its TCRdb copy, this immuneACCESS table keeps in-frame sequences only and misses some clones. Where compared with another copy, unresolved V genes explain less than half of these, and the others have no known cause. V, J and clone size are taken as reported in that table, and D and trimming were inferred from the DNA itself. The sample records 50,000 to 70,000 clones, roughly four fifths of which are singletons. The ten biggest clones cover around 9.6% of the sample.

This sequence was found in a man at least 80 years old with COVID-19, enrolled during active disease. Sequencing was done on a sample of peripheral blood. The sequence links TRBV9 to TRBJ2-2, with no D gene named confidently. Read as DNA, the sequence is TGTGCCAGCAGCGTTCTGGAGCGCACCGGGGAGCTGTTTTTT. It codes for CASSVLERTGELFF.